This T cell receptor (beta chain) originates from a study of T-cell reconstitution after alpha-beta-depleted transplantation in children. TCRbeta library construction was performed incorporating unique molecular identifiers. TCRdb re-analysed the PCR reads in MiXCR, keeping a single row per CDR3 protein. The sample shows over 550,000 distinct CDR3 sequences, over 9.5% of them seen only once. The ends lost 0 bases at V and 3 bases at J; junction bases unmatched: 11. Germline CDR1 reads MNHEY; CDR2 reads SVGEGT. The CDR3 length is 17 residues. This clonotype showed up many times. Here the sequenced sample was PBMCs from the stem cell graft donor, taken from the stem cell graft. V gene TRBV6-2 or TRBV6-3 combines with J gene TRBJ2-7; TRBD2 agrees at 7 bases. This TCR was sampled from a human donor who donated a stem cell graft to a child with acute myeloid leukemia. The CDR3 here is CASSYSPSSGRIYEQYF. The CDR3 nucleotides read TGTGCCAGCAGTTACTCGCCCTCTAGCGGAAGGATCTACGAGCAGTACTTC.